The rows below give T cell receptor beta chains drawn from one sample of a study of T cell repertoires in cytomegalovirus infection. TCRdb processed the reads anew with MiXCR; each CDR3 protein has one entry. The sample lists about 770,000 distinct CDR3 sequences, 25% to 35% occurring once. The antigens these receptors bind are not known. The specimen comprised cultured CD8+ T cells from PBMCs, sampled from culture after CMV antigen stimulation. The receptors derive from a human donor in good health (CMV status not recorded). Some clones in this sample may be carry-over from other donors' samples. The CDR3 runs from the conserved cysteine through the conserved F or W. A D gene is named only where the DNA matches it firmly. For some rows the clone size is stated as once, few or many, or as a class when expanded; others skip it.

.,TRBJ2-7,10,TRBV6-1,.,TGTGCCAGCAGGATGAGGGAGCAGTACTTC,CASRMREQYF
.,TRBJ2-6,16,TRBV7-9,few,TGTGCCAGCAGCGCCCAGGCGATCTCTGGGGCCAACGTCCTGACTTTC,CASSAQAISGANVLTF
.,TRBJ1-6,15,TRBV7-9,.,TGTGCCAGCAGCGAAGGACAGTTCTCTAATTCACCCCTCCACTTT,CASSEGQFSNSPLHF
.,TRBJ1-2,10,TRBV2,few,TGTGCCAGCCGTGGAACAGGCTACACCTTC,CASRGTGYTF
.,TRBJ2-7,15,TRBV15,few,TGTGCCACCAGCAGAGATCGGGCCTACTCCTACGAGCAGTACTTC,CATSRDRAYSYEQYF
.,TRBJ2-7,15,TRBV29-1,.,TGCAGCGTTGAAGATCTGGCAGGCCTGGCTTACGAGCAGTACTTC,CSVEDLAGLAYEQYF
.,TRBJ1-2,14,TRBV29-1,few,TGCAGCGCCGGTCGAGGGGGGGCAGTCGATGGCTACACCTTC,CSAGRGGAVDGYTF
TRBD1,TRBJ1-2,14,TRBV29-1,.,TGCAGCGTTGAAACAGGGGGCCGCGGCTATGGCTACACCTTC,CSVETGGRGYGYTF
.,TRBJ2-3,15,TRBV13,.,TGTGCCAGCAGCTCCAGGGGGACTGACACAGATACGCAGTATTTT,CASSSRGTDTDTQYF
.,TRBJ2-1,15,TRBV6-5,.,TGTGCCAGCAGTTACCAGGCCCGCTCCTACAATGAGCAGTTCTTC,CASSYQARSYNEQFF
.,TRBJ2-2,16,TRBV28,many,TGTGCCAGCAGTTACAAACTCCCGACGGACACCGGGGAGCTGTTTTTT,CASSYKLPTDTGELFF
TRBD2,TRBJ2-5,14,TRBV12-3/TRBV12-4,.,TGTGCCAGCAGGCCCCTAGCGGGGGGTGAGACCCAGTACTTC,CASRPLAGGETQYF
.,TRBJ2-3,14,TRBV6-6,.,TGTGCCAGCAGTTACGGGGTCCTCTCGGATATGCAGTATTTT,CASSYGVLSDMQYF
TRBD2,TRBJ2-1,17,TRBV6-1,few,TGTGCCAGCGGGACTAGCGGGGGGGCCGGTTCCTACAATGAGCAGTTCTTC,CASGTSGGAGSYNEQFF
.,TRBJ2-6,18,TRBV9,.,TGTGCCAGCAGCGTAGCCGTGACACTAACATCTGGGGCCAACGTCCTGACTTTC,CASSVAVTLTSGANVLTF
TRBD2,TRBJ2-3,16,TRBV7-6,.,TGTGCCAGCAGCTTGCTAGCGGGAGTTAGCACAGATACGCAGTATTTT,CASSLLAGVSTDTQYF
TRBD2,TRBJ2-3,15,TRBV19,.,TGTGCCAGTAGAGCTAGCGGGGGTCCCGGGGATACGCAGTATTTT,CASRASGGPGDTQYF
TRBD2,TRBJ2-1,15,TRBV4-1,.,TGCGCCAGCAGCCAAGTTACTATAGCGGGGGGAGAGCAGTTCTTC,CASSQVTIAGGEQFF
.,TRBJ2-2,15,TRBV6-2/TRBV6-3,.,TGTGCCAGCACAAAAGTACAGGGTCCCACCGGGGAGCTGTTTTTT,CASTKVQGPTGELFF
.,TRBJ2-1,16,TRBV4-1,.,TGCGCCAGCAGCCAAGACACAGGTCGGGTTCGTTGGGGGCAGTTCTTC,CASSQDTGRVRWGQFF
.,TRBJ2-5,9,TRBV12-3/TRBV12-4,few,TGTGCCACTGGGGAGACCCAGTACTTC,CATGETQYF
.,TRBJ1-1,16,TRBV27,.,TGTGCCAGCTCCAACCTCCAAGGGGGAGCTAACACTGAAGCTTTCTTT,CASSNLQGGANTEAFF
.,TRBJ1-6,16,TRBV5-1,.,TGCGCCAGCGGATTTGAGAGTATGGACTATAATTCACCCCTCCACTTT,CASGFESMDYNSPLHF
.,TRBJ2-2,13,TRBV7-6,many,TGTGCCAGCCAGAGGGCGGTTAACGGGGAGCTGTTTTTT,CASQRAVNGELFF
TRBD2,TRBJ2-4,16,TRBV12-3/TRBV12-4,.,TGTGCCAGCAGCCAACTAGCGGGGGTTTCCAAAAACATTCAGTACTTC,CASSQLAGVSKNIQYF
.,TRBJ1-2,14,TRBV7-2,.,TGTGCCAGCAGCTTATGGCCGAGTGAATATGGCTACACCTTC,CASSLWPSEYGYTF
.,TRBJ2-1,15,TRBV11-2,.,TGTGCCAGCAGCTCTTTGAGGTACTCCTACAATGAGCAGTTCTTC,CASSSLRYSYNEQFF
.,TRBJ1-2,15,TRBV18,.,TGTGCCAGCTCACCACCGGACAAGGGCGGCTATGGCTACACCTTC,CASSPPDKGGYGYTF
.,TRBJ2-7,13,TRBV27,few,TGTGCCAGCAGTTTATCATCCAACGGGGAGCAGTACTTC,CASSLSSNGEQYF
.,TRBJ1-2,15,TRBV12-3/TRBV12-4,.,TGTGCCAGCAGTCCAGGGTTCGGAGCTAACTATGGCTACACCTTC,CASSPGFGANYGYTF
.,TRBJ1-1,15,TRBV28,few,TGTGCCAGCAGACGGTTGAGGGATATGAACACTGAAGCTTTCTTT,CASRRLRDMNTEAFF
TRBD1,TRBJ1-4,18,TRBV4-1,few,TGCGCCAGCAGCCTCAAGGCCCCCTTGGACAGGATTAATGAAAAACTGTTTTTT,CASSLKAPLDRINEKLFF
.,TRBJ2-7,13,TRBV27,many,TGTGCCAGCAGCTTATCCCGCGCCTACGAGCAGTACTTC,CASSLSRAYEQYF
TRBD1,TRBJ1-2,14,TRBV27,few,TGTGCCAGCAGTTTCGACAGGGTAGGGTATGGCTACACCTTC,CASSFDRVGYGYTF
.,TRBJ1-1,11,TRBV19,few,TGTGCCAGTGAACGTAACACTGAAGCTTTCTTT,CASERNTEAFF
.,TRBJ1-1,14,TRBV10-2,.,TGCGCCAGCAGTGAGAATTACGAGAACACTGAAGCTTTCTTT,CASSENYENTEAFF
.,TRBJ2-1,16,TRBV20-1,.,TGCAGTGTCCGGGACACGGGGTTTGCCTCCTACAATGAGCAGTTCTTC,CSVRDTGFASYNEQFF
TRBD1,TRBJ1-2,11,TRBV29-1,few,TGCAGCGCCACAGGGGCGGATGGCTACACCTTC,CSATGADGYTF
.,TRBJ1-2,14,TRBV6-5,.,TGTGCCAGCAGTTTTGGACATGCGGTCTATGGCTACACCTTC,CASSFGHAVYGYTF
TRBD1,TRBJ1-2,15,TRBV7-2,many,TGTGCCAGCAGCATAACAGGGGCGGACCTCTATGGCTACACCTTC,CASSITGADLYGYTF
TRBD1,TRBJ1-6,15,TRBV4-3,.,TGCGCCAGCAGCCAAGATCAGGGGGCTAATTCACCCCTCCACTTT,CASSQDQGANSPLHF
TRBD1,TRBJ1-6,14,TRBV7-9,.,TGTGCCAGCAGCCAGGGACAGGGTAATTCACCCCTCCACTTT,CASSQGQGNSPLHF
TRBD1,TRBJ1-1,16,TRBV27,.,TGTGCCAGCAGTCCCCTCAGGAGGGGGCTGAACACTGAAGCTTTCTTT,CASSPLRRGLNTEAFF
.,TRBJ2-3,13,TRBV15,few,TGTGCCACCAGCAGAGGTTCAGGCGATACGCAGTATTTT,CATSRGSGDTQYF
.,TRBJ1-2,16,TRBV7-8,few,TGTGCCAGCAGCTTAGTCCGGTGGGGCGCTGACTATGGCTACACCTTC,CASSLVRWGADYGYTF
TRBD2,TRBJ2-5,15,TRBV12-3/TRBV12-4,.,TGTGCCAGCTGCCGGACTAGCGGGGTGGGGGAGACCCAGTACTTC,CASCRTSGVGETQYF
.,TRBJ1-5,14,TRBV28,.,TGTGCCAGCATCACTATCCGTGGGACTCAGCCCCAGCATTTT,CASITIRGTQPQHF
.,TRBJ1-2,12,TRBV20-1,many,TGCAGTGCTAGACCCCCTGGCTATGGCTACACCTTC,CSARPPGYGYTF
TRBD2,TRBJ2-1,19,TRBV20-1,.,TGCAGTGCTCCCCCGCCGGGACTAGCGGGGTCCAGCTCCTACAATGAGCAGTTCTTC,CSAPPPGLAGSSSYNEQFF
.,TRBJ1-2,13,TRBV2,few,TGTGCCAGCAGTGAGAAGGGGAGACGTGGCTACACCTTC,CASSEKGRRGYTF
.,TRBJ1-4,17,TRBV3-1,.,TGTGCCAGCAGCCGGATCGACAGATCATTACCTAATGAAAAACTGTTTTTT,CASSRIDRSLPNEKLFF
.,TRBJ1-1,15,TRBV27,few,TGTGCCAGCAGTTTATCAGAAATTGGTGGCACTGAAGCTTTCTTT,CASSLSEIGGTEAFF
.,TRBJ1-1,12,TRBV29-1,.,TGCAGCGTTGAAGAATTGAACACTGAAGCTTTCTTT,CSVEELNTEAFF
.,TRBJ1-1,13,TRBV13,.,TGTGCCAGCAGCTTAGGCGCATTTACTGAAGCTTTCTTT,CASSLGAFTEAFF